The rows below give T cell receptor beta chains drawn from one sample of a study of beta chain features in type 1 diabetes. Profiling relied on immunoSEQ multiplex PCR, and the TCRdb table lists in-frame clones only, not all of them. This sample carries a few hundred thousand clones, 10% to 15% of them seen once, and the ten largest clones take approximately 0.01%. Specimen: naive CD4+ T cells from blood. Every receptor here comes from a woman aged 18-29 years with type 1 diabetes. The CDR3 runs from the conserved cysteine through the conserved F or W.

cdr3_length	v_call	j_call	cdr3_aa
13	TRBV6-5	TRBJ2-5	CASSATGSETQYF
13	TRBV2	TRBJ1-1	CASSSNGNTEAFF
12	TRBV11-3	TRBJ2-3	CASSQGSDTQYF
13	TRBV30	TRBJ1-4	CACTDRLNEKLFF
13	TRBV11-2	TRBJ1-2	CASSSRTFDGYTF
16	TRBV25-1	TRBJ1-1	CASSAQTGWRNTEAFF
16	TRBV15	TRBJ2-5	CATSRDDQGAQETQYF
14	TRBV2	TRBJ1-1	CASSELGTNTEAFF
15	TRBV5-4	TRBJ2-3	CASSLAGGGTDTQYF
14	TRBV9	TRBJ1-2	CASSAPGTVRGYTF
13	TRBV29-1	TRBJ1-2	CSVGEGVGYGYTF
16	TRBV7-3	TRBJ2-1	CASSPQTGLTGNEQFF
17	TRBV4-3	TRBJ2-7	CASSQDWASSGVWEQYF
14	TRBV9	TRBJ1-2	CASSLRTDYYGYTF
16	TRBV28	TRBJ1-3	CATNHRQGSSGNTIYF
10	TRBV20-1	TRBJ1-1	CSAPVAEAFF